The sequence of this T cell receptor (beta chain) was determined in a study of T cell responses to AZD1222 COVID-19 vaccine. Study results and caveats: Reportedly, nearly half of unique spike TCRs recognized epitopes outside B.1.351/B.1.1.7 mutations. Donors were largely white British and mainly female; clonal diversity was possibly underestimated. Just a handful of people given AZD1222 tested seropositive at baseline.

V gave up 4 bases and J gave up 0 bases, with 19 bases separating them. The CDR3 covers 17 residues. CDR1 is LGHDT and CDR2 is YNNKEL in the germline V gene (reference sequence). Libraries were prepared by immunoSEQ multiplex PCR; TCRdb keeps only in-frame clonotypes and omits some of them. The sample has about 120,000 clones; around nine tenths are singletons. Of note for this clone: The antigen remains unidentified.

This clonotype was obtained from an adult in good health. The source was peripheral blood, collected on day 0 of AZD1222 vaccination. The chain has TRBV3-1 (or the pseudogene TRBV3-2) and TRBJ2-7; D is perhaps TRBD2 (7 bases). CDR3 sequence (DNA): TGTGCCAGCAGCCGGGGGGGCCGGGACTCGAGCTCCTACGAGCAGTACTTC. As protein: CASSRGGRDSSSYEQYF.